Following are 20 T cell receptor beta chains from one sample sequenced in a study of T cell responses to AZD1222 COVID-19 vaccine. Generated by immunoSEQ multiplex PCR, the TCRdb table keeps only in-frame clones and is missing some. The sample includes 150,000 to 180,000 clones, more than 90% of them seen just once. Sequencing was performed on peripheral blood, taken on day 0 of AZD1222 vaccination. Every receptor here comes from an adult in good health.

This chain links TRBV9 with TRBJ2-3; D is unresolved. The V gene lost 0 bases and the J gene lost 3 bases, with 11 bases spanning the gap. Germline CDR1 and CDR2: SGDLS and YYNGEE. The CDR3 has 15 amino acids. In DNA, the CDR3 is TGTGCCAGCAGCGTAGAGGCCCTTGGGACAGATACGCAGTATTTT. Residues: CASSVEALGTDTQYF.

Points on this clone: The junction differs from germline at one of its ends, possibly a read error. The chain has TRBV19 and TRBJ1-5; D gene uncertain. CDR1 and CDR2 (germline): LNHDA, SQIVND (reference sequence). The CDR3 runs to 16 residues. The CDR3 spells CASSIFRLIENRPQHF. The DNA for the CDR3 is TGTGCCAGTAGTATATTTAGGCTGATAGAGAATCGGCCCCAGCATTTT.

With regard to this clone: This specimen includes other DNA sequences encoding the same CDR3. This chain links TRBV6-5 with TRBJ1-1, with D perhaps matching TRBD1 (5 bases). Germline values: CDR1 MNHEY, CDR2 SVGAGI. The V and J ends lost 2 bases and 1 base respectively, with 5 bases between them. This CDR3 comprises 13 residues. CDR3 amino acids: CASSYGGNTEAFF. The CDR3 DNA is TGTGCCAGCAGTTACGGGGGGAACACTGAAGCTTTCTTT.

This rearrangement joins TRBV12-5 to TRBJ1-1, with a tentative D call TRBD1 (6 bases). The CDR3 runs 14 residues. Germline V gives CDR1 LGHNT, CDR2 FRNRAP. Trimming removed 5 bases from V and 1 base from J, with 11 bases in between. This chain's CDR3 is CASGGGAANTEAFF. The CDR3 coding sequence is TGTGCTAGTGGTGGGGGGGCAGCGAACACTGAAGCTTTCTTT.

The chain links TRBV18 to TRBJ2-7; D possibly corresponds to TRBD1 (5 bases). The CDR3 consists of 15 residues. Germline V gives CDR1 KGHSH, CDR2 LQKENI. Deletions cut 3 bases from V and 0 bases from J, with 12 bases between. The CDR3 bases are TGTGCCAGCTCACCGGTACAGGAAAGCTCCTACGAGCAGTACTTC. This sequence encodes CASSPVQESSYEQYF.

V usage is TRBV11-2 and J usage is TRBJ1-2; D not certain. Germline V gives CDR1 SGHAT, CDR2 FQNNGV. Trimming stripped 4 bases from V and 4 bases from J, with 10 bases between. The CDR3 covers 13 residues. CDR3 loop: CASSSVRVYGYTF. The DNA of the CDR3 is TGTGCCAGCAGCTCAGTTAGGGTCTATGGCTACACCTTC.

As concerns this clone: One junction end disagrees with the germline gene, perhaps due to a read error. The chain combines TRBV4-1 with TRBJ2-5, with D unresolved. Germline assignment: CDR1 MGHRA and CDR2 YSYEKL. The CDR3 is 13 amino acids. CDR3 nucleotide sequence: TGCGCCAGCAGCCAAGTACCCCAAGAGTCCCAGTACTTC. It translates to CASSQVPQESQYF.

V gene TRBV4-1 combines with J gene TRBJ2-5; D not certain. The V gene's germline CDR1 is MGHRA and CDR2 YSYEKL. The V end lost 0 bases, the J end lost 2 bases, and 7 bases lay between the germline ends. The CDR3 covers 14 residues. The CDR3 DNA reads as TGCGCCAGCAGCCAAGATCCCCAGCAAGAGACCCAGTACTTC. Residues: CASSQDPQQETQYF.

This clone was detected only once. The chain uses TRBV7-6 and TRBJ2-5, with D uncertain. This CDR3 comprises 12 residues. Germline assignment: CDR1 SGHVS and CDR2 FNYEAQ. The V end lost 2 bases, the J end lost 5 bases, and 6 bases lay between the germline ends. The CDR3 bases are TGTGCCAGCAGCTTAAGTCGGGAGACCCAGTACTTC. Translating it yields CASSLSRETQYF.

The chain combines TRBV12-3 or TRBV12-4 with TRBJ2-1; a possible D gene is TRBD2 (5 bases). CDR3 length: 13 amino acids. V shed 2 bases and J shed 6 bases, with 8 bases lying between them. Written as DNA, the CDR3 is TGTGCCAGCAGTTTATACAGCGGCAATGAGCAGTTCTTC. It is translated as CASSLYSGNEQFF.

This CDR3 is CASTSPGQTTGELFF. CDR3 sequence (DNA): TGTGCCAGCACTAGCCCCGGGCAGACAACCGGGGAGCTGTTTTTT. The chain joins TRBV28 to TRBJ2-2, with D tentatively TRBD2 (5 bases). Per the germline V gene, CDR1 is MDHEN and CDR2 is SYDVKM. V was trimmed by 7 bases and J by 5 bases, leaving 17 bases between them. The CDR3 has 15 amino acids.

The CDR3 sequence is CASSLGQGYEKLFF. CDR3 in DNA: TGTGCCAGTAGCCTGGGACAGGGTTACGAAAAACTGTTTTTT. The chain is built from TRBV19 and TRBJ1-4; 9 nucleotides line up with TRBD1. The V and J ends lost 6 bases and 8 bases, in that order; junction bases with no gene match: 7. Germline values: CDR1 LNHDA, CDR2 SQIVND (reference sequence). This CDR3 is 14 amino acids long.

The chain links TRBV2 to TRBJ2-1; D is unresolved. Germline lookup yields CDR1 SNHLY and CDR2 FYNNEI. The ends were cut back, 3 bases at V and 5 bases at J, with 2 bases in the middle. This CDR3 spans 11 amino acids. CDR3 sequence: CASSDDNEQFF. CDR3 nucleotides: TGTGCCAGCAGTGATGACAATGAGCAGTTCTTC. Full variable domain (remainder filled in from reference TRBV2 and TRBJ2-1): EPEVTQTPSHQVTQMGQEVILRCVPISNHLYFYWYRQILGQKVEFLVSFYNNEISEKSEIFDDQFSVERPDGSNFTLKIRSTKLEDSAMYFCASSDDNEQFFGPGTRLTVL.

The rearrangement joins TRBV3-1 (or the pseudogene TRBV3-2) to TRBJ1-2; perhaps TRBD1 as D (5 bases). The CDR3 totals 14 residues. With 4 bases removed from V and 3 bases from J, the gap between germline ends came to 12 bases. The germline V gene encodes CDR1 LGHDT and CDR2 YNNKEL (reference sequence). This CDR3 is CASSPHGGDYGYTF. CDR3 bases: TGTGCCAGCAGCCCCCACGGGGGAGACTATGGCTACACCTTC.

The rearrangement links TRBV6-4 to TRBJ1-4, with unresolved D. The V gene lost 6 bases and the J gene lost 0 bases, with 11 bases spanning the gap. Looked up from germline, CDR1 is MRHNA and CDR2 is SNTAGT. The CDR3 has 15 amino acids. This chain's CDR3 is CASRREAATNEKLFF. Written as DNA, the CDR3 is TGTGCCAGCAGGCGGGAAGCAGCAACTAATGAAAAACTGTTTTTT.

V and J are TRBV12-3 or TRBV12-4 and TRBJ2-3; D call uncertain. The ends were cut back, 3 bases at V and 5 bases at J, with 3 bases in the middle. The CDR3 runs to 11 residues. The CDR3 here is CASSFVDTQYF. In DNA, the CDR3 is TGTGCCAGCAGTTTTGTAGATACGCAGTATTTT.

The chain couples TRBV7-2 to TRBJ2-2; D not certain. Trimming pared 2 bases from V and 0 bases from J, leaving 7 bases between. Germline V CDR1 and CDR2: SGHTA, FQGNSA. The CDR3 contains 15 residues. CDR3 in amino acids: CASSLHRPNTGELFF. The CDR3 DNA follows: TGTGCCAGCAGCTTACACAGACCGAACACCGGGGAGCTGTTTTTT.

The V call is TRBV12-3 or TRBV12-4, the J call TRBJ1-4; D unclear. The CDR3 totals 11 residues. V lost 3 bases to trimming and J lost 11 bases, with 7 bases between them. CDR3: CASSLTAKLFF. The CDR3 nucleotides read TGTGCCAGCAGTTTGACGGCCAAACTGTTTTTT.

DNA for the CDR3: TGTGCCAGCACCCAGGGGGTAGGAGGCTACACCTTC. Translating gives CASTQGVGGYTF. The chain has TRBV6-5 and TRBJ1-2; 7 nucleotides match TRBD1. This CDR3 spans 12 amino acids. Trimming took 7 bases from V and 8 from J; bases not matched to a gene: 7. Germline CDR1 and CDR2: MNHEY and SVGAGI.

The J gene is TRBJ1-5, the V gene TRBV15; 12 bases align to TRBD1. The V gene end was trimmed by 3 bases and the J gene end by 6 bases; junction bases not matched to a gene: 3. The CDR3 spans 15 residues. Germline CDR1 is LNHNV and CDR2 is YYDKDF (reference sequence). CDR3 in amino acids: CATSRGQGAFQPQHF. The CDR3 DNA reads TGTGCCACCAGCAGGGGACAGGGGGCCTTTCAGCCCCAGCATTTT.